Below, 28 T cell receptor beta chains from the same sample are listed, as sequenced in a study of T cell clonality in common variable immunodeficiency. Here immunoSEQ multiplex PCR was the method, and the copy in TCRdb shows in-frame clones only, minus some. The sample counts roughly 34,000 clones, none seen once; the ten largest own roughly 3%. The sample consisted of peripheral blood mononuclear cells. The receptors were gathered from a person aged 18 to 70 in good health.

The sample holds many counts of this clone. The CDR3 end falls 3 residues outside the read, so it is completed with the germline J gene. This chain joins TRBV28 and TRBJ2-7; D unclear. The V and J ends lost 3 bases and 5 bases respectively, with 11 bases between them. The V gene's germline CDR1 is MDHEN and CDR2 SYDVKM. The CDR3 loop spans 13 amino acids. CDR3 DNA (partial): TGTGCCAGCAGTTTCCAGGATCTCCACGAG. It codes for CASSFQDLHE. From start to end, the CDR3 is CASSFQDLHEQYF.

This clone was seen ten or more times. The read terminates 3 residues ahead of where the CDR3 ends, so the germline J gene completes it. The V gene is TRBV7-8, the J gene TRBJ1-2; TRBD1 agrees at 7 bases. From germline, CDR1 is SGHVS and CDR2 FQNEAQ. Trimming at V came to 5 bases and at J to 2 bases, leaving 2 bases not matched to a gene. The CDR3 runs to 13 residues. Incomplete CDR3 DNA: TGTGCCAGCAGCCCGGACAGGAACTATGGC. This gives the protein CASSPDRNYG. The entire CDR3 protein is CASSPDRNYGYTF.

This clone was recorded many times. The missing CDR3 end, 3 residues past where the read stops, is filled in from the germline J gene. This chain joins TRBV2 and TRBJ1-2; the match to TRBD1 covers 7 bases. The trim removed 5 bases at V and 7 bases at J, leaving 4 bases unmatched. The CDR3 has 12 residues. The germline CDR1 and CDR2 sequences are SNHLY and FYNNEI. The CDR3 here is CASSRDRFGYTF. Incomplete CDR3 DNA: TGTGCCAGCAGTAGGGACAGATTTGGC.

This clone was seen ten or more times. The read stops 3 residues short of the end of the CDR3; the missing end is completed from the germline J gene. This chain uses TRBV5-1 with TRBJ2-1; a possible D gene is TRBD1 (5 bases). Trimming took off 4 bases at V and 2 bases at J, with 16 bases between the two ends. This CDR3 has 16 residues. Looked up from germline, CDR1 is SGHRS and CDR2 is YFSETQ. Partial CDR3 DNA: TGCGCCAGCAGCCGAACAATGGCACAGGCCTACAATGAG. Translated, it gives CASSRTMAQAYNE. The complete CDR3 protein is CASSRTMAQAYNEQFF.

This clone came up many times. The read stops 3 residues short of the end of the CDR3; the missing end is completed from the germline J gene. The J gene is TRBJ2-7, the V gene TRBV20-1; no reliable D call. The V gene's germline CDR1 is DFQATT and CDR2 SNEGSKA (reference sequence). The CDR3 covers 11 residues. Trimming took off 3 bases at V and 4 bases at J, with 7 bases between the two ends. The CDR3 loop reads CSASQNYEQYF. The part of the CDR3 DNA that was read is TGCAGTGCTAGCCAAAATTACGAG.

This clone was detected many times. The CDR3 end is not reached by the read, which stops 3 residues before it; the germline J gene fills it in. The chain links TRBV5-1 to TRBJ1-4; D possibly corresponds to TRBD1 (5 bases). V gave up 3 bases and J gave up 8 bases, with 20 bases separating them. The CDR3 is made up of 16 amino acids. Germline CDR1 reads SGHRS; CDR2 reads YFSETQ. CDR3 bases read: TGCGCCAGCAGCTCGCTTCAGGGTACCGGTGGAGAAAAA. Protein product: CASSSLQGTGGEK. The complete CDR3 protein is CASSSLQGTGGEKLFF.

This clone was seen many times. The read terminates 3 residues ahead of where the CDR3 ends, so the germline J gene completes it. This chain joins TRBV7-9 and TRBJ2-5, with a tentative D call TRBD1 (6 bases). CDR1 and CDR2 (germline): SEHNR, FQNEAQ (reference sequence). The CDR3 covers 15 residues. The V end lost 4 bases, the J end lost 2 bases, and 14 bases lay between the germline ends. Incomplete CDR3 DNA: TGTGCCAGCAGCTCAAGGGACACGCTACAAGAGACC. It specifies CASSSRDTLQET. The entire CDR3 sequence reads CASSSRDTLQETQYF.

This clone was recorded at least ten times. The CDR3 spells CASSPDLGTSGRENNEQFF. CDR3 bases read: TGCGCCAGCAGCCCAGACTTAGGGACTAGCGGGAGAGAGAACAATGAG. The chain joins TRBV5-1 to TRBJ2-1; TRBD2 agrees at 14 bases. The read is 3 residues too short to cover the CDR3 end, so that end is filled in from the germline J gene. Losses at the gene ends were 4 bases for V and 5 bases for J; bases not matched to a gene: 14. Germline values: CDR1 SGHRS, CDR2 YFSETQ. The CDR3 has 19 amino acids.

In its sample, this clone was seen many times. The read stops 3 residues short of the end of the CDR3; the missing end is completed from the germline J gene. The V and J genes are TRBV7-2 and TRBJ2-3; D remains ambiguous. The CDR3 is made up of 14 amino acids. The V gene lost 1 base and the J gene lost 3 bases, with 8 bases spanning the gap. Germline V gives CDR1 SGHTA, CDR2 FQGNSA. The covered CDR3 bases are TGTGCCAGCAGCTTAGGGTACAGAACAGATACG. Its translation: CASSLGYRTDT. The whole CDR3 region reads CASSLGYRTDTQYF.

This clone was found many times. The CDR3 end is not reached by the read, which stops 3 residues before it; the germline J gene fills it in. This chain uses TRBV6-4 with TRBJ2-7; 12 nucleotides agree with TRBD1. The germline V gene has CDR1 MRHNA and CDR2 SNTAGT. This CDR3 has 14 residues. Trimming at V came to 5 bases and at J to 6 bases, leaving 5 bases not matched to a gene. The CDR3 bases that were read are TGTGCCAGCAGTAACGGGACAGGGGGCTTCGAG. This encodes CASSNGTGGFE. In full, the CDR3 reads CASSNGTGGFEQYF.

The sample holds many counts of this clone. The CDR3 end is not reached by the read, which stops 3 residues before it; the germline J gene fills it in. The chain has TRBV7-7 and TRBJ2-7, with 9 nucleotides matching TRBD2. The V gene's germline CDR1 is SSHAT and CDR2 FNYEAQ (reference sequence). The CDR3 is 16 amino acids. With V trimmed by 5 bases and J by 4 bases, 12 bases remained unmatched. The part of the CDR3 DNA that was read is TGTGCCAGCAGCCCTCTCCCTACTAGCGGGCCATACGAG. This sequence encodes CASSPLPTSGPYE. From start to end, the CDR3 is CASSPLPTSGPYEQYF.

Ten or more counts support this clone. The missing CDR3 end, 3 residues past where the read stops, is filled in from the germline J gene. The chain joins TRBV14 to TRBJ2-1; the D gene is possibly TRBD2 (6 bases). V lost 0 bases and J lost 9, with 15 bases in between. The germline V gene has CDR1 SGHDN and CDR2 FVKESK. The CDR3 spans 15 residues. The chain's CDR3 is CASSQDPEGLLEQFF. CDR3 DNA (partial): TGTGCCAGCAGCCAAGATCCGGAGGGGTTACTTGAG. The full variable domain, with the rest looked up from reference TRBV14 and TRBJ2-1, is EAGVTQFPSHSVIEKGQTVTLRCDPISGHDNLYWYRRVMGKEIKFLLHFVKESKQDESGMPNNRFLAERTGGTYSTLKVQPAELEDSGVYFCASSQDPEGLLEQFFGPGTRLTVL.

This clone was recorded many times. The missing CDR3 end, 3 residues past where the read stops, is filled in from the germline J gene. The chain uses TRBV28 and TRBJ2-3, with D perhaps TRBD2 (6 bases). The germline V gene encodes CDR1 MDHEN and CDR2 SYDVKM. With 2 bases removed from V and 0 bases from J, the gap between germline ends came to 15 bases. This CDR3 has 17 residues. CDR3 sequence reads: CASSLNPPLASTDTQYF. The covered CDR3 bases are TGTGCCAGCAGTTTAAATCCCCCCCTAGCGAGCACAGATACG.

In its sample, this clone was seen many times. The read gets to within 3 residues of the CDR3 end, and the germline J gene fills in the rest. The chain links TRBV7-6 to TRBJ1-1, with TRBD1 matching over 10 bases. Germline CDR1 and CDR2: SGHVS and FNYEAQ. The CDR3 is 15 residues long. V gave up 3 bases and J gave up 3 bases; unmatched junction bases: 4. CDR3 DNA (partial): TGTGCCAGCAGCTTGGAGGGACAGGGGTACACTGAA. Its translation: CASSLEGQGYTE. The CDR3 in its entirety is CASSLEGQGYTEAFF.

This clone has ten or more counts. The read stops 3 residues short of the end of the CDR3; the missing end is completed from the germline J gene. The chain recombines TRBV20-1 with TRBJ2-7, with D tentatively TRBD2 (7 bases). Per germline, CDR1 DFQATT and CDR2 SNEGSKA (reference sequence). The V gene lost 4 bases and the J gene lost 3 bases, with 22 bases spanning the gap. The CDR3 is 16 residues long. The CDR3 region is CSAKHGGGLSDYEQYF. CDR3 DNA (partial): TGCAGTGCTAAACATGGGGGGGGGCTCTCGGACTACGAG.

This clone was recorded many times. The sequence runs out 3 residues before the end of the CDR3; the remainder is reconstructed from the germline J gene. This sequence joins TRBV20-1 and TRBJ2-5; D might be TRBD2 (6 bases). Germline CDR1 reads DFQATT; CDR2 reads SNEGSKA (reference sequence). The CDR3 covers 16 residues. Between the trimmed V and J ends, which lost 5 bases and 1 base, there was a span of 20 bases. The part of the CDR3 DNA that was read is TGCAGTGCTGGAGGGGCCCGACTACTCACCCAAGAGACC. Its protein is CSAGGARLLTQET. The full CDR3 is CSAGGARLLTQETQYF.

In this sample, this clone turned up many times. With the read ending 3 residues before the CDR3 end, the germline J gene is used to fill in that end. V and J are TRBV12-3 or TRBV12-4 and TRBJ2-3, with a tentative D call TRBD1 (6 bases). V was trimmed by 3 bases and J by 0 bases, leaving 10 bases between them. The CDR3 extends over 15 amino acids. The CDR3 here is CASSFRTESTDTQYF. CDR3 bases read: TGTGCCAGCAGTTTCCGGACAGAAAGCACAGATACG.

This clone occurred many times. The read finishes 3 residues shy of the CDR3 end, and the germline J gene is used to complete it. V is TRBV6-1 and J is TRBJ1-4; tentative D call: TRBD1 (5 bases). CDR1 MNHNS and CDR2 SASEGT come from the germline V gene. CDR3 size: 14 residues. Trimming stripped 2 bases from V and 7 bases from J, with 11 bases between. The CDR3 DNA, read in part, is TGTGCCAGCAGTGAACAGGGTAAAGGTGAAAAA. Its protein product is CASSEQGKGEK. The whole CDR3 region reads CASSEQGKGEKLFF.

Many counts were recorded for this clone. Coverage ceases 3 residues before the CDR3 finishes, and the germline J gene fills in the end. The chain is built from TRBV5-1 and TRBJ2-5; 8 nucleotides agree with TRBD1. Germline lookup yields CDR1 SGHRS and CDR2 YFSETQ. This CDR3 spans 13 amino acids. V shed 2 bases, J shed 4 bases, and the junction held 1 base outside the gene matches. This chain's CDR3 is CASSFDRGETQYF. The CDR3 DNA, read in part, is TGCGCCAGCAGCTTTGACAGGGGAGAGACC. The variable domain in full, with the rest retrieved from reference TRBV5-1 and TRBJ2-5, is KAGVTQTPRYLIKTRGQQVTLSCSPISGHRSVSWYQQTPGQGLQFLFEYFSETQRNKGNFPGRFSGRQFSNSRSEMNVSTLELGDSALYLCASSFDRGETQYFGPGTRLLVL.

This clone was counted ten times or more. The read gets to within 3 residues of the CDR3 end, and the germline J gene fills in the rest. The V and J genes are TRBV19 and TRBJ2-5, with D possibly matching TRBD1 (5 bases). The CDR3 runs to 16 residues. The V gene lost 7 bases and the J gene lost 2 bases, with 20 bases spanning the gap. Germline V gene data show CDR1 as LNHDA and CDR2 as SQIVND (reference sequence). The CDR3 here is CASKGATHNLQETQYF. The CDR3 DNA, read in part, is TGTGCCAGTAAAGGGGCCACACACAATCTACAAGAGACC. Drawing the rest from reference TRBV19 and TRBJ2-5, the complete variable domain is DGGITQSPKYLFRKEGQNVTLSCEQNLNHDAMYWYRQDPGQGLRLIYYSQIVNDFQKGDIAEGYSVSREKKESFPLTVTSAQKNPTAFYLCASKGATHNLQETQYFGPGTRLLVL.

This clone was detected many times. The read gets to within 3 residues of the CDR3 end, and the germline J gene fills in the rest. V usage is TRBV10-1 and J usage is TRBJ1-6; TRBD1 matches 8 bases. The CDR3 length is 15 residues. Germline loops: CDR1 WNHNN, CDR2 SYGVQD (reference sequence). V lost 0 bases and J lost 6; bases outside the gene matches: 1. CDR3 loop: CASSESGQGNSPLHF. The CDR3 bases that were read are TGCGCCAGCAGTGAGTCCGGACAGGGTAATTCACCC.

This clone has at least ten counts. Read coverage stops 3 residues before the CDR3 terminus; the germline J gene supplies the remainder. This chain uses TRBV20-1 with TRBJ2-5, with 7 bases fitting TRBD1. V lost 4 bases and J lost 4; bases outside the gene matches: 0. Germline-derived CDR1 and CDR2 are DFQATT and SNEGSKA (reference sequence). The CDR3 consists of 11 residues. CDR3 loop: CSATGGETQYF. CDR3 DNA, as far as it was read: TGCAGTGCTACAGGGGGAGAGACC.

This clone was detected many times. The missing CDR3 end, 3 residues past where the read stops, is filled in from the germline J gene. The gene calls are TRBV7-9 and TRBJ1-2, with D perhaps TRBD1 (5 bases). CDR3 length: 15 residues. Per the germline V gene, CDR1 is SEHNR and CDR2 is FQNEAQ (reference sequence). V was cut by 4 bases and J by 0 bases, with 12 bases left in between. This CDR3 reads CASSSLGRANYGYTF. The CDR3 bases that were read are TGTGCCAGCAGCTCCCTCGGCAGGGCTAACTATGGC. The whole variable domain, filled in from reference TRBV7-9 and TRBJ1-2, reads DTGVSQNPRHKITKRGQNVTFRCDPISEHNRLYWYRQTLGQGPEFLTYFQNEAQLEKSRLLSDRFSAERPKGSFSTLEIQRTEQGDSAMYLCASSSLGRANYGYTFGSGTRLTVV.

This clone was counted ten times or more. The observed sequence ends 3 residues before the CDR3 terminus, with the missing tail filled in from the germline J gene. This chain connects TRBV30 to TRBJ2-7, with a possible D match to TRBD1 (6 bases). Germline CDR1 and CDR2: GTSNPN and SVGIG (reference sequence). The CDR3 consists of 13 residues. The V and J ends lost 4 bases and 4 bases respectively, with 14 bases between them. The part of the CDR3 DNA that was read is TGTGCCTGGAACGCAGGGGCTAGTTACGAG. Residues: CAWNAGASYE. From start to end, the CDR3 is CAWNAGASYEQYF.

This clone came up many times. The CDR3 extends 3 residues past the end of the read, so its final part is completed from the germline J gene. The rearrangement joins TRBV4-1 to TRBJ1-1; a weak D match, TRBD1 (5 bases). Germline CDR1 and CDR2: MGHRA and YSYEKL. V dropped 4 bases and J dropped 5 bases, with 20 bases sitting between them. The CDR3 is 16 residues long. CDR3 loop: CASSLEGRADGTEAFF. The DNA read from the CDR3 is TGCGCCAGCAGCCTCGAAGGCAGGGCTGACGGTACTGAA.

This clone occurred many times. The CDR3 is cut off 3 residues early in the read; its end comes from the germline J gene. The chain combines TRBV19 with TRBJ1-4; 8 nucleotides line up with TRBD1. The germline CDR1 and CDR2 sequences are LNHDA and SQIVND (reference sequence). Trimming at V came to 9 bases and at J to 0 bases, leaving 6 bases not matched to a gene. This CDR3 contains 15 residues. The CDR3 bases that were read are TGTGCCAGCCGCCAGGGGGCTGCAACTAATGAAAAA. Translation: CASRQGAATNEK. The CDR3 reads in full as CASRQGAATNEKLFF. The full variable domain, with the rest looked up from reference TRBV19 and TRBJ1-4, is DGGITQSPKYLFRKEGQNVTLSCEQNLNHDAMYWYRQDPGQGLRLIYYSQIVNDFQKGDIAEGYSVSREKKESFPLTVTSAQKNPTAFYLCASRQGAATNEKLFFGSGTQLSVL.

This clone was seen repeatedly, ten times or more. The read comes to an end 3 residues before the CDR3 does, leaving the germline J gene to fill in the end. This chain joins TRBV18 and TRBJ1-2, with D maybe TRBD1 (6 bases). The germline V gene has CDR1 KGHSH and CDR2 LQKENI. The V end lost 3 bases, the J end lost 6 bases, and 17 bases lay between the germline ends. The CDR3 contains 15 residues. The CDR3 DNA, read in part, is TGTGCCAGCTCACCCCTGGACAGTCTCCACAATGGC. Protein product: CASSPLDSLHNG. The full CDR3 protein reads CASSPLDSLHNGYTF.

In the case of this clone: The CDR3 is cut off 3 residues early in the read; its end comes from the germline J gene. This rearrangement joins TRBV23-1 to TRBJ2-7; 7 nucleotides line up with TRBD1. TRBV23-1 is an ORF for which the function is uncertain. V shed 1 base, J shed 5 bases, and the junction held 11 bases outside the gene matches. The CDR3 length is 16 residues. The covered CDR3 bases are TGCGCCAGCAGTCAATACCGAACGAGACAGGGCCACGAG. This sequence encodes CASSQYRTRQGHE. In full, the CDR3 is CASSQYRTRQGHEQYF.